These 2 T cell receptor beta chains originate from one sample sequenced in a study of PD-1 blockade in classical Hodgkin lymphoma. Repertoires were generated with immunoSEQ multiplex PCR, while TCRdb's copy carries only in-frame clones and drops some. The table shows 45,000 to 50,000 clones, with around 81% occurring only once. Exposure to brentuximab vedotin varied, and each patient had relapsed following autologous stem cell transplantation. The starting material was peripheral blood mononuclear cells (PBMCs), obtained before the second cycle of nivolumab. Receptor source: a human donor with classical Hodgkin lymphoma.

The chain recombines TRBV6-6 with TRBJ2-3; possibly TRBD1 for D (6 bases). The CDR3 totals 13 residues. Germline CDR1 reads MNHNY; CDR2 reads SVGAGI (reference sequence). V dropped 6 bases and J dropped 2 bases, with 9 bases sitting between them. CDR3 DNA sequence: TGTGCCAGCAGACACAGGGCCACAGATACGCAGTATTTT. Amino acids: CASRHRATDTQYF.

The genes are TRBV11-2 and TRBJ2-1, with a possible D match to TRBD1 (6 bases). The CDR3 is 14 residues long. The germline CDR1 and CDR2 sequences are SGHAT and FQNNGV. V lost 5 bases, J lost 9 bases, and 17 bases lay in between. The CDR3 reads CASSNDYNRAEQFF. The CDR3 DNA reads TGTGCCAGCAGCAACGATTATAACAGGGCTGAGCAGTTCTTC.